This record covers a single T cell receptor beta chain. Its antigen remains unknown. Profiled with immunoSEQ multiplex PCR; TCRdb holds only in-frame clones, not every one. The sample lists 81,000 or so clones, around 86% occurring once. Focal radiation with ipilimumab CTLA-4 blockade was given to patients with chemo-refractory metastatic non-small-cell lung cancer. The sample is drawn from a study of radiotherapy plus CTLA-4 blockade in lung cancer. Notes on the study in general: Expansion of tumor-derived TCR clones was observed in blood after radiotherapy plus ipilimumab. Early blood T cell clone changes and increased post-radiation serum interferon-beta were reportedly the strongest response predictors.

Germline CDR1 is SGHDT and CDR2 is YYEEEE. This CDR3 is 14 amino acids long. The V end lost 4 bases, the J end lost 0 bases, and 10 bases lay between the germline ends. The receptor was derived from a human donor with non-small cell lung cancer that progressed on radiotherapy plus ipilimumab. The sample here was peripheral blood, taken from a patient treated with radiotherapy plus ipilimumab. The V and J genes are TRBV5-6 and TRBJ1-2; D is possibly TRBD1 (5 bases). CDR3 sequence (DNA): TGTGCCAGCAGCCCCCGGGGCGCTAACTATGGCTACACCTTC. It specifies CASSPRGANYGYTF. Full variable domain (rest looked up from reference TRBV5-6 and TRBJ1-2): DAGVTQSPTHLIKTRGQQVTLRCSPKSGHDTVSWYQQALGQGPQFIFQYYEEEERQRGNFPDRFSGHQFPNYSSELNVNALLLGDSALYLCASSPRGANYGYTFGSGTRLTVV.